This T cell receptor (beta chain) is drawn from a study of shared clonotypes between healthy human individuals. Study overall: The study enrolled a couple of women and three men aged 18 to 49.

As for this clone: The antigen is undetermined.

This CDR3 has 11 residues. CDR1 and CDR2 (germline): MNHNS, SASEGT. Trimming pared 3 bases from V and 10 bases from J, leaving 6 bases between. Findings and caveats of the study: Investigators collected only blood, and repertoires in tissues likely differ.

Assay execution proceeded at the deep level. Here immunoSEQ multiplex PCR was the method, and the copy in TCRdb shows in-frame clones only, minus some. There are millions of clones in the sample; 95% occur only once, and under 0.15% lies in the top ten. V and J are TRBV6-1 and TRBJ1-4; D is uncertain. This clonotype originated in a man younger than 35 in good health. The specimen sequenced was naive CD4+ T cells sorted from blood. Subset meaning: CD45RA+ positively selected. The CDR3 is CASSDLGKLFF. The CDR3, as DNA: TGTGCCAGCAGTGACCTGGGAAAACTGTTTTTT.